Shown below are 9 T cell receptor beta chains from a single sample sequenced in a study of cytomegalovirus exposure and HLA in healthy donors. Sequencing was performed with immunoSEQ multiplex PCR; in TCRdb, only in-frame clones are kept and a portion is missing. Of under 200,000 clones in the sample, more than 80% are singletons; the top ten hold less than 8.5%. The sample consisted of PBMCs. The source of these receptors is a man younger than 35 in good health and CMV-seropositive.

The chain is built from TRBV4-1 and TRBJ2-4, with TRBD2 identical over 8 bases. Germline CDR1 reads MGHRA; CDR2 reads YSYEKL. The J segment lost 9 bases and the V segment lost 0 bases, leaving 10 bases of the junction unmatched. CDR3 length: 16 residues. This chain's CDR3 is CASSQDLGTRSGIQYF. The CDR3 DNA sequence: TGCGCCAGCAGCCAAGATTTAGGGACTAGATCGGGCATTCAGTACTTC.

The V gene is TRBV19, the J gene TRBJ2-3, with TRBD1 matching over 10 bases. The V gene end was trimmed by 7 bases and the J gene end by 3 bases; junction bases not matched to a gene: 10. The CDR3 consists of 16 residues. CDR1 is LNHDA, CDR2 SQIVND, per germline (reference sequence). The CDR3 DNA reads TGTGCCAGTACCCCCTCCGGGACAGGGGTTACAGATACGCAGTATTTT. Its protein product is CASTPSGTGVTDTQYF. The whole variable domain, remainder taken from reference TRBV19 and TRBJ2-3, is DGGITQSPKYLFRKEGQNVTLSCEQNLNHDAMYWYRQDPGQGLRLIYYSQIVNDFQKGDIAEGYSVSREKKESFPLTVTSAQKNPTAFYLCASTPSGTGVTDTQYFGPGTRLTVL.

This chain connects TRBV30 to TRBJ1-1; no clear D. Looked up from germline, CDR1 is GTSNPN and CDR2 is SVGIG (reference sequence). Deletions cut 0 bases from V and 2 bases from J, with 7 bases between. The CDR3 has 13 residues. CDR3 DNA: TGTGCCTGGAGTGTAAAGACAAACACTGAAGCTTTCTTT. This gives the protein CAWSVKTNTEAFF. The full variable domain, with the rest looked up from reference TRBV30 and TRBJ1-1, is SQTIHQWPATLVQPVGSPLSLECTVEGTSNPNLYWYRQAAGRGLQLLFYSVGIGQISSEVPQNLSASRPQDRQFILSSKKLLLSDSGFYLCAWSVKTNTEAFFGQGTRLTVV.

V gene TRBV9 combines with J gene TRBJ1-3; D is uncertain. This CDR3 is 17 amino acids long. Trimming removed 0 bases from V and 2 bases from J, with 15 bases in between. Germline values: CDR1 SGDLS, CDR2 YYNGEE. Written as DNA, the CDR3 is TGTGCCAGCAGCGTAGTCGCGGGGAGGGTTACTGGAAACACCATATATTTT. The encoded protein is CASSVVAGRVTGNTIYF.

The chain has TRBV7-2 and TRBJ1-5; 7 bases match TRBD1. The CDR3 is 13 residues long. Trimming removed 5 bases from V and 4 bases from J; junction bases left unmatched: 2. The germline V gene has CDR1 SGHTA and CDR2 FQGNSA. CDR3 sequence (DNA): TGTGCCAGCAGCATCAGGGGGAATCAGCCCCAGCATTTT. Amino acids: CASSIRGNQPQHF. Full variable domain (rest looked up from reference TRBV7-2 and TRBJ1-5): GAGVSQSPSNKVTEKGKDVELRCDPISGHTALYWYRQSLGQGLEFLIYFQGNSAPDKSGLPSDRFSAERTGGSVSTLTIQRTQQEDSAVYLCASSIRGNQPQHFGDGTRLSIL.

This chain links TRBV30 with TRBJ2-1, with D unresolved. V was trimmed by 3 bases and J by 5 bases, leaving 2 bases between them. The CDR3 is 10 residues long. Germline V gene data show CDR1 as GTSNPN and CDR2 as SVGIG (reference sequence). CDR3 protein: CAWSDNEQFF. CDR3 bases: TGTGCCTGGAGCGACAATGAGCAGTTCTTC.

With regard to this clone: This sample also contains other DNA sequences that code for the same CDR3. J is TRBJ2-7 and V is TRBV9; a weak D match, TRBD2 (5 bases). CDR3 length: 14 residues. CDR1 and CDR2 (germline): SGDLS, YYNGEE. V lost 0 bases and J lost 0, with 7 bases in between. This CDR3 reads CASSVGGSSYEQYF. CDR3 sequence (DNA): TGTGCCAGCAGCGTAGGAGGGAGCTCCTACGAGCAGTACTTC.

The chain carries TRBV12-2 and TRBJ2-7; the D call in the table, TRBD2, was not verified against the DNA. TRBV12-2 is classified as a pseudogene. CDR3 length: 12 residues. This CDR3 reads CASRPGLPEQYF. The CDR3 DNA reads as TGTGCAAGTCGACCGGGACTCCCCGAGCAGTACTTC.

The chain joins TRBV28 to TRBJ1-2, with 8 bases that match TRBD1. The CDR3 spans 16 residues. From germline, CDR1 is MDHEN and CDR2 SYDVKM. Losses at the gene ends were 3 bases for V and 1 base for J; bases not matched to a gene: 7. The CDR3 region is CASSFPRGQGNYGYTF. The DNA for the CDR3 is TGTGCCAGCAGTTTCCCTCGTGGACAGGGTAACTATGGCTACACCTTC.